These 12 T cell receptor beta chains were all obtained from the same sample, sequenced in a study of blood T cell repertoires in COVID-19. Sequencing was performed with immunoSEQ multiplex PCR; in TCRdb, only in-frame clones are kept and a portion is missing. This sample has 150,000 to 200,000 clones; 83% occur once, and the top ten carry 6% to 8.5%. Sequencing was carried out using peripheral blood. The source of these receptors is a woman in her 70s with COVID-19, enrolled during active disease.

The chain carries TRBV28 and TRBJ2-2, with 11 bases lining up with TRBD1. CDR3 length: 16 residues. Germline V gene lookup returns CDR1 MDHEN and CDR2 SYDVKM. Losses at the gene ends were 6 bases for V and 7 bases for J; bases not matched to a gene: 10. The CDR3 is CASRSPGQGGNGELFF. The CDR3 DNA reads TGTGCCAGCAGGTCCCCGGGACAGGGGGGGAACGGGGAGCTGTTTTTT.

V and J are TRBV9 and TRBJ2-5; the match to TRBD1 covers 9 bases. V dropped 0 bases and J dropped 7; count of bases not matched to a gene: 4. CDR3 length: 14 residues. In germline, CDR1 is SGDLS, CDR2 YYNGEE. The CDR3 reads CASSVGTGVVTQYF. CDR3 nucleotides: TGTGCCAGCAGCGTAGGGACAGGGGTCGTGACCCAGTACTTC. The full variable domain, in which reference TRBV9 and TRBJ2-5 provide the parts outside the CDR3, is DSGVTQTPKHLITATGQRVTLRCSPRSGDLSVYWYQQSLDQGLQFLIQYYNGEERAKGNILERFSAQQFPDLHSELNLSSLELGDSALYFCASSVGTGVVTQYFGPGTRLLVL.

J is TRBJ1-1 and V is TRBV7-9; TRBD1 matches at 7 bases. The CDR3 runs to 14 residues. CDR1 SEHNR and CDR2 FQNEAQ come from the germline V gene (reference sequence). J was trimmed by 5 bases and V by 2 bases; bases with no gene match: 5. DNA for the CDR3: TGTGCCAGCAGCTTATACCAGGGGGATACTGAAGCTTTCTTT. As protein: CASSLYQGDTEAFF. The full variable domain, its missing parts supplied by reference TRBV7-9 and TRBJ1-1, is DTGVSQNPRHKITKRGQNVTFRCDPISEHNRLYWYRQTLGQGPEFLTYFQNEAQLEKSRLLSDRFSAERPKGSFSTLEIQRTEQGDSAMYLCASSLYQGDTEAFFGQGTRLTVV.

V and J are TRBV27 and TRBJ2-1; 14 nucleotides line up with TRBD2. Germline V gene data show CDR1 as MNHEY and CDR2 as SMNVEV (reference sequence). This CDR3 comprises 19 residues. J was trimmed by 4 bases and V by 4 bases; bases with no gene match: 12. CDR3 region: CASSSDRLTSGRAYNEQFF. The CDR3 DNA reads TGTGCCAGCAGTTCCGATCGACTGACTAGCGGGAGGGCGTACAATGAGCAGTTCTTC.

This chain connects TRBV7-3 to TRBJ2-2; no firm D call. CDR1 is SGHTA and CDR2 is FQGTGA in the germline V gene. V was trimmed by 1 base and J by 0 bases, leaving 6 bases between them. CDR3 size: 15 residues. This CDR3 is CASSLSPANTGELFF. The CDR3 DNA reads as TGTGCCAGCAGCTTAAGTCCGGCGAACACCGGGGAGCTGTTTTTT.

This chain uses TRBV29-1 with TRBJ2-1; no reliable D call. V was cut by 0 bases and J by 15 bases, with 39 bases left in between. The CDR3 runs to 20 residues. The V gene's germline CDR1 is SQVTM and CDR2 ANQGSEA. The CDR3 is CSVEDPLVALLYDNPDARFF. The CDR3 coding sequence is TGCAGCGTTGAAGATCCCCTTGTGGCTCTCTTATACGACAACCCTGACGCGCGGTTCTTC.

On this clone: This specimen includes other DNA sequences encoding the same CDR3. The rearrangement links TRBV24-1 to TRBJ2-6; D gene uncertain. V gave up 7 bases and J gave up 0 bases, with 6 bases separating them. This CDR3 comprises 14 residues. Per the germline V gene, CDR1 is KGHDR and CDR2 is SFDVKD. For the CDR3, the DNA is TGTGCCACCAGCCGCAGCTCTGGGGCCAACGTCCTGACTTTC. This sequence encodes CATSRSSGANVLTF.

V is TRBV25-1 and J is TRBJ2-1, with TRBD2 as a possible D gene (5 bases). Trimming cost V 5 bases and J 4 bases, with 15 bases left between them. Germline V lookup: CDR1 MGHDK, CDR2 SYGVNS. There are 15 residues in the CDR3. CDR3 sequence (DNA): TGTGCCAGCAGTTCGCCGGGTGGACTTTACAATGAGCAGTTCTTC. Translating gives CASSSPGGLYNEQFF.

The chain uses TRBV9 and TRBJ2-7, with a tentative D call TRBD2 (5 bases). V was pared by 2 bases and J by 2 bases, with 11 bases between. The CDR3 has 14 amino acids. CDR1 and CDR2 (germline): SGDLS, YYNGEE. CDR3 region: CASSVSSGPYEQYF. The DNA for the CDR3 is TGTGCCAGCAGCGTGTCCAGCGGACCCTACGAGCAGTACTTC.

The chain employs TRBV7-2 and TRBJ1-2; D is unclear. The V gene's germline CDR1 is SGHTA and CDR2 FQGNSA. V was trimmed by 5 bases and J by 2 bases, leaving 9 bases between them. There are 13 residues in the CDR3. CDR3 DNA: TGTGCCAGCAGCCTTCAGATAAACTATGGCTACACCTTC. Protein product: CASSLQINYGYTF.

V is TRBV7-2 and J is TRBJ2-1; 11 bases map to TRBD1. CDR1 SGHTA and CDR2 FQGNSA come from the germline V gene. The junction had 7 bases not matched to a gene; V was cut back by 5 bases and J by 10 bases. The CDR3 runs to 14 residues. The CDR3 sequence is CASSQDRGRAEQFF. CDR3 bases: TGTGCCAGCAGCCAGGACAGGGGGCGAGCGGAGCAGTTCTTC.

This chain joins TRBV4-1 and TRBJ2-3, with 12 bases fitting TRBD1. V dropped 4 bases and J dropped 4; count of bases not matched to a gene: 6. This CDR3 region has 16 residues. Germline V gene lookup returns CDR1 MGHRA and CDR2 YSYEKL. CDR3 residues: CASSPGDRGRPDTQYF. The CDR3 coding sequence is TGCGCCAGCAGCCCAGGGGACAGGGGGCGCCCAGATACGCAGTATTTT.